This T cell receptor (beta chain) emerged from a study of shared clonotypes between healthy human individuals. At a deep level, the assay was run. Unsorted PBMC samples were amplified in replicate PCRs containing roughly 290 ng DNA, about 30,000 T cell genomes. Libraries were prepared by immunoSEQ multiplex PCR; TCRdb keeps only in-frame clonotypes and omits some of them. This repertoire shows approximately 500,000 clones, about four fifths found once; its top ten account for approximately 12%. Germline CDR1 is SGHNT and CDR2 is YYREEE (reference sequence). Trimming took 4 bases from V and 2 from J, leaving 17 bases between them. The CDR3 is 16 residues long. When samples were unsorted, 70 million to 95 million PBMCs were used for genomic DNA.

This receptor was identified in a woman in her 40s in good health. Some clones in this sample may be carry-over from other donors' samples. V is TRBV5-4 and J is TRBJ2-3; D call uncertain. The sample comprised PBMCs. The CDR3 sequence is CASSPTGSGPTDTQYF. The DNA for the CDR3 is TGTGCCAGCAGCCCCACGGGTTCGGGTCCCACAGATACGCAGTATTTT. Drawing the rest from reference TRBV5-4 and TRBJ2-3, the complete variable domain is ETGVTQSPTHLIKTRGQQVTLRCSSQSGHNTVSWYQQALGQGPQFIFQYYREEENGRGNFPPRFSGLQFPNYSSELNVNALELDDSALYLCASSPTGSGPTDTQYFGPGTRLTVL.